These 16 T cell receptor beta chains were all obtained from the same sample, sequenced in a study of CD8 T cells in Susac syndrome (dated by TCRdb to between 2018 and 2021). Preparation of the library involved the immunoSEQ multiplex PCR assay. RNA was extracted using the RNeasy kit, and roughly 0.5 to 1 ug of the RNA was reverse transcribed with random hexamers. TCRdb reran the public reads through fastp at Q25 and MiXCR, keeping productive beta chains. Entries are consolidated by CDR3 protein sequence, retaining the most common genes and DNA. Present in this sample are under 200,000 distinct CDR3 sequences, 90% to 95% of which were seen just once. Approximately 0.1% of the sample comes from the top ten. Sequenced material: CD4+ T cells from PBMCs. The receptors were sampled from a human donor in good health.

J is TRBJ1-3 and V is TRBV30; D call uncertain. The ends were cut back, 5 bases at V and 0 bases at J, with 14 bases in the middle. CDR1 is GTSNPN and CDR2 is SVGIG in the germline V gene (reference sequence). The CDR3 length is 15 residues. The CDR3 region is CAWDPLYLSGNTIYF. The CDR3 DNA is TGTGCCTGGGACCCATTGTACCTCTCTGGAAACACCATATATTTT.

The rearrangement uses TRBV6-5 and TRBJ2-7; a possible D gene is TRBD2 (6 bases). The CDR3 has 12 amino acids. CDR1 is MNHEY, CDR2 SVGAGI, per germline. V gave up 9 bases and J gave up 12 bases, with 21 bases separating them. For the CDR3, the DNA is TGTGCCAGTGGACGGGACTCCGAAGGGGTGTACGTC. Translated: CASGRDSEGVYV.

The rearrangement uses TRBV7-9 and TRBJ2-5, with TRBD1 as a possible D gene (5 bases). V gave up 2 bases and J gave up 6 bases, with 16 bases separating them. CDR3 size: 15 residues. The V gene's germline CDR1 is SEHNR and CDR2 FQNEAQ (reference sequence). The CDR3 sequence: CASSLLKKVGQTQYF. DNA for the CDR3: TGTGCCAGCAGCTTACTTAAGAAGGTGGGGCAGACCCAGTACTTC.

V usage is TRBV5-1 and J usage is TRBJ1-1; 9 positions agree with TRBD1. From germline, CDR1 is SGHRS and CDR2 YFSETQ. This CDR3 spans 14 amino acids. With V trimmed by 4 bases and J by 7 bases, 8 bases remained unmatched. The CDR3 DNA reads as TGCGCCAGCAGCGACGGGACAGGGAGGGTTGAAGCTTTCTTT. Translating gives CASSDGTGRVEAFF.

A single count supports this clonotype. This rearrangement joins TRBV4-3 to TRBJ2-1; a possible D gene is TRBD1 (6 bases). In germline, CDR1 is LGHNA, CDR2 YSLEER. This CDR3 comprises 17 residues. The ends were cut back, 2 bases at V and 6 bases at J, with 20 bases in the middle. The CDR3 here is CASSQYPTGQLLNEQFF. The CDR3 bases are TGCGCCAGCAGCCAATATCCTACAGGACAGCTCCTCAATGAGCAGTTCTTC.

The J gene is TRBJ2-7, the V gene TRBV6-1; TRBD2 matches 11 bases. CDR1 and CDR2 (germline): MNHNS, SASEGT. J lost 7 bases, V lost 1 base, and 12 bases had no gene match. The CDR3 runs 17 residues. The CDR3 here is CASSEDSSGGIIIEQYF. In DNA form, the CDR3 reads TGTGCCAGCAGTGAAGACTCTAGCGGGGGGATAATAATAGAGCAGTACTTC.

The CDR3 DNA sequence: TGTGCCAGCAGTTTAATGGCAGGGGGCGAAGCTTTCTTT. Its translation: CASSLMAGGEAFF. The chain recombines TRBV12-3 or TRBV12-4 with TRBJ1-1; 8 bases align to TRBD1. Trimming cost V 2 bases and J 8 bases; bases outside gene matches: 4. This CDR3 comprises 13 residues.

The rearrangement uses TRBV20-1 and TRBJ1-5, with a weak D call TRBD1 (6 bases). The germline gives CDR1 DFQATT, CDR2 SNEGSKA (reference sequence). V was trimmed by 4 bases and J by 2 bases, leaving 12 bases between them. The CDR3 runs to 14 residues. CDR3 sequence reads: CSAKGGGGNQPQHF. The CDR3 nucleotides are TGCAGTGCTAAGGGGGGCGGGGGCAATCAGCCCCAGCATTTT.

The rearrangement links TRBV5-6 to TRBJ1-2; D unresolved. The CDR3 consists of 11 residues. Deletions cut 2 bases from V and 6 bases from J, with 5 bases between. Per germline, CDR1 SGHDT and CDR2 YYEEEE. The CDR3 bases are TGTGCCAGCAGCTTAAACGATGGCTACACCTTC. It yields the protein CASSLNDGYTF.

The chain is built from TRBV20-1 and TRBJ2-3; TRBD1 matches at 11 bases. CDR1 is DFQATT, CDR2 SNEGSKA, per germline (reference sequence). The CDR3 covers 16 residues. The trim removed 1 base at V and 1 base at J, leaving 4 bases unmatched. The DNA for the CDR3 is TGCAGTGCTAGAGCCGGGACAGGGGGGCGCACAGATACGCAGTATTTT. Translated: CSARAGTGGRTDTQYF.

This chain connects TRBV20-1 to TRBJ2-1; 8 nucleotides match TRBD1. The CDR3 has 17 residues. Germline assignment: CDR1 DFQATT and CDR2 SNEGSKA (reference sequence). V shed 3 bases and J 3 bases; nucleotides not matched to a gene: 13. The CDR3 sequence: CSARAWGQAVDYNEQFF. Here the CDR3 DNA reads TGCAGTGCTAGGGCGTGGGGACAGGCCGTGGACTACAATGAGCAGTTCTTC.

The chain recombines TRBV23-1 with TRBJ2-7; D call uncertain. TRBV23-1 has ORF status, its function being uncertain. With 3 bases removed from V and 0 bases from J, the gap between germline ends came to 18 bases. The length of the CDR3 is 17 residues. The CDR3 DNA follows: TGCGCCAGCAGTCATCCCGACCGCGCAGTAAGCTCCTACGAGCAGTACTTC. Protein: CASSHPDRAVSSYEQYF.

The CDR3, as DNA: TGCAGCGCAACTACAGGGGGGAAGACTGAAGCTTTCTTT. It translates to CSATTGGKTEAFF. The chain recombines TRBV29-1 with TRBJ1-1; TRBD1 agrees at 8 bases. Germline lookup yields CDR1 SQVTM and CDR2 ANQGSEA. This CDR3 has 13 residues. The V segment lost 7 bases and the J segment 5 bases; nucleotides outside the gene matches: 9.

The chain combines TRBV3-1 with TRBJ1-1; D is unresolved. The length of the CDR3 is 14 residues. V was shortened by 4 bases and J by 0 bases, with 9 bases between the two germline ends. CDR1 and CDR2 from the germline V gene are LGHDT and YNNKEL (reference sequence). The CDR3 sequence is CASSPREVNTEAFF. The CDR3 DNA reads TGTGCCAGCAGCCCAAGAGAGGTGAACACTGAAGCTTTCTTT.

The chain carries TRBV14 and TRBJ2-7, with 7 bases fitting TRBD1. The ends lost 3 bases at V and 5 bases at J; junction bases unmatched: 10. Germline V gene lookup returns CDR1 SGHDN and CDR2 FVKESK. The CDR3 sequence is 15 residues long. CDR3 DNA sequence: TGTGCCAGCAGCCACGGATGGGGACAGACTGACGAGCAGTACTTC. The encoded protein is CASSHGWGQTDEQYF.

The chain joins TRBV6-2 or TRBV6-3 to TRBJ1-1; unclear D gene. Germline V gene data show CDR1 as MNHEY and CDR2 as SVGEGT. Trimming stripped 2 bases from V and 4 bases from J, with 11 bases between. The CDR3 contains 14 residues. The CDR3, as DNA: TGTGCCAGCAGTTACGGGCATCGAGGCACTGAAGCTTTCTTT. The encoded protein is CASSYGHRGTEAFF.